This paragraph reports one T cell receptor beta chain. The table came from immunoSEQ multiplex PCR; TCRdb's copy has only in-frame clones and leaves some out. The data contain about 200,000 clones, roughly nine tenths of them seen just once; the ten biggest clones take up 1.8%. Germline-derived CDR1 and CDR2 are SGHAT and FQNNGV. The CDR3 extends over 13 amino acids. Trimming left V 4 bases short and J 5 bases short, with 9 bases between. The record originates from a study of control samples from healthy donors and cancer patients. The sequenced material came from blood. This chain joins TRBV11-2 and TRBJ1-5; D is unresolved. The sequence was obtained from a man aged 30 to 39 in good health. As DNA, the CDR3 is TGTGCCAGCAGCTCCCAAGAGGATCAGCCCCAGCATTTT. The encoded protein is CASSSQEDQPQHF.